The 32 T cell receptor beta chains below come from one sample, sequenced in a study of cytomegalovirus exposure and HLA in healthy donors. Use of 60 Vbeta and 13 Jbeta primers characterized the PCR. Some clones are missing from TCRdb's copy, which holds only in-frame ones; the method was immunoSEQ multiplex PCR. The sample records roughly 190,000 clones, 78% being singletons. Sequenced input: PBMCs. These receptors all come from a woman in her twenties or thirties in good health and CMV-seropositive.

This clone was counted between two and nine times. The genes are TRBV28 and TRBJ2-1, with unresolved D. This CDR3 is 13 amino acids long. V was clipped by 8 bases and J by 8 bases, with 16 bases between them. Germline V lookup: CDR1 MDHEN, CDR2 SYDVKM. CDR3 sequence reads: CASLDVKSDEQFF. For the CDR3, the DNA is TGTGCCAGCTTAGATGTCAAGTCCGATGAGCAGTTCTTC. The whole variable domain, remainder taken from reference TRBV28 and TRBJ2-1, is DVKVTQSSRYLVKRTGEKVFLECVQDMDHENMFWYRQDPGLGLRLIYFSYDVKMKEKGDIPEGYSVSREKKERFSLILESASTNQTSMYLCASLDVKSDEQFFGPGTRLTVL.

The rearrangement uses TRBV5-6 and TRBJ1-2; 7 bases match TRBD1. The CDR3 is 13 amino acids. The germline CDR1 and CDR2 sequences are SGHDT and YYEEEE. V was clipped by 5 bases and J by 2 bases; unmatched bases: 3. The chain's CDR3 is CASRGTENYGYTF. CDR3 nucleotide sequence: TGTGCCAGCAGGGGGACAGAGAACTATGGCTACACCTTC. Looking up the rest from reference TRBV5-6 and TRBJ1-2 gives the full variable domain: DAGVTQSPTHLIKTRGQQVTLRCSPKSGHDTVSWYQQALGQGPQFIFQYYEEEERQRGNFPDRFSGHQFPNYSSELNVNALLLGDSALYLCASRGTENYGYTFGSGTRLTVV.

This rearrangement joins TRBV6-1 to TRBJ1-1, with TRBD1 as a possible D gene (6 bases). CDR1 and CDR2 (germline): MNHNS, SASEGT. Deletions cut 3 bases from V and 0 bases from J, with 11 bases between. The CDR3 has 15 amino acids. The CDR3 loop reads CASSDGGIMNTEAFF. The CDR3 coding sequence is TGTGCCAGCAGTGATGGGGGCATCATGAACACTGAAGCTTTCTTT.

The chain couples TRBV19 to TRBJ2-5; D is possibly TRBD2 (6 bases). Germline assignment: CDR1 LNHDA and CDR2 SQIVND (reference sequence). The CDR3 is made up of 14 amino acids. With 0 bases removed from V and 5 bases from J, the gap between germline ends came to 10 bases. The CDR3 bases are TGTGCCAGTAGTATAGAAGAGGAGGGGGAGACCCAGTACTTC. Translating gives CASSIEEEGETQYF.

The chain joins TRBV2 to TRBJ2-4; TRBD1 might be the D (6 bases). V was cut by 8 bases and J by 8 bases, with 19 bases left in between. This CDR3 region has 14 residues. Germline V gives CDR1 SNHLY, CDR2 FYNNEI. CDR3: CASSERDTWDIQYF. Written as DNA, the CDR3 is TGTGCCAGCTCTGAACGGGACACCTGGGACATTCAGTACTTC.

The V call is TRBV11-3, the J call TRBJ2-3; no clear D gene. Trimming shortened V by 5 bases and J by 2 bases, and 11 bases separated the two germline ends. The CDR3 sequence is 14 residues long. Germline CDR1 is SGHNT and CDR2 is YENEEA. The CDR3, as DNA: TGTGCCAGCAGCCCCGAGCTATACACAGATACGCAGTATTTT. Translating gives CASSPELYTDTQYF.

The V call is TRBV11-2, the J call TRBJ2-7; weak D call: TRBD1 (6 bases). Germline CDR1 reads SGHAT; CDR2 reads FQNNGV. V was trimmed by 0 bases and J by 0 bases, leaving 12 bases between them. CDR3 length: 16 residues. The CDR3 coding sequence is TGTGCCAGCAGCTTAGACCACAGGGCTCCCTCCTACGAGCAGTACTTC. Translated: CASSLDHRAPSYEQYF.

The chain joins TRBV6-4 to TRBJ2-3; 7 bases are shared with TRBD2. The J segment lost 1 base and the V segment lost 5 bases, leaving 6 bases of the junction unmatched. This CDR3 spans 15 amino acids. CDR1 and CDR2 (germline): MRHNA, SNTAGT. The CDR3 DNA reads TGTGCCAGCAGTTCATCCGCGGGGGGCACAGATACGCAGTATTTT. Its translation: CASSSSAGGTDTQYF.

This chain connects TRBV4-2 to TRBJ1-3; maybe TRBD1 (5 bases). The V gene's germline CDR1 is LGHNA and CDR2 YNFKEQ. V lost 5 bases to trimming and J lost 1 base, with 15 bases between them. The CDR3 is 16 amino acids. CDR3 coding DNA: TGTGCCAGCAGCGGTGGGGCGCCTCCATCTGGAAACACCATATATTTT. It yields the protein CASSGGAPPSGNTIYF.

This clone has only a few counts. The chain combines TRBV7-9 with TRBJ2-3, with 8 bases identical to TRBD1. The CDR3 is made up of 15 amino acids. Looked up from germline, CDR1 is SEHNR and CDR2 is FQNEAQ (reference sequence). V gave up 5 bases and J gave up 4 bases; unmatched junction bases: 8. CDR3 region: CASSPTGGSADTQYF. The CDR3 bases are TGTGCCAGCAGCCCTACAGGGGGATCGGCAGATACGCAGTATTTT.

The chain is built from TRBV9 and TRBJ2-5; no clear D. The ends were cut back, 0 bases at V and 1 base at J, with 7 bases in the middle. CDR1 SGDLS and CDR2 YYNGEE come from the germline V gene. The CDR3 totals 14 residues. The CDR3 DNA reads as TGTGCCAGCAGCGTAGGGCCTTCCCAAGAGACCCAGTACTTC. Amino acids: CASSVGPSQETQYF.

The CDR3 loop reads CASSPGQGGYQPQHF. The CDR3, as DNA: TGTGCCAGCAGCCCCGGACAGGGTGGCTATCAGCCCCAGCATTTT. This rearrangement joins TRBV28 to TRBJ1-5; 8 bases match TRBD1. The CDR3 sequence is 15 residues long. After removal of 6 bases from V and 5 bases from J, the junction contained 9 bases not matched to a gene. Germline V gene data show CDR1 as MDHEN and CDR2 as SYDVKM.

This chain joins TRBV19 and TRBJ2-3; 16 bases map to TRBD2. V was pared by 4 bases and J by 6 bases, with 4 bases of the junction left unmatched. The CDR3 sequence is 16 residues long. Germline lookup yields CDR1 LNHDA and CDR2 SQIVND (reference sequence). The CDR3 spells CASSTGLAGGWDTQYF. The CDR3 DNA is TGTGCCAGTAGTACGGGACTAGCGGGAGGGTGGGATACGCAGTATTTT.

This clone was observed once. The chain couples TRBV25-1 to TRBJ2-1; D may be TRBD2 (6 bases). V was clipped by 8 bases and J by 3 bases, with 11 bases between them. This CDR3 has 13 residues. Germline loops: CDR1 MGHDK, CDR2 SYGVNS. For the CDR3, the DNA is TGTGCCAGCCGCGGGACTCTCTACAATGAGCAGTTCTTC. Translated: CASRGTLYNEQFF. The full variable domain, in which reference TRBV25-1 and TRBJ2-1 provide the parts outside the CDR3, is EADIYQTPRYLVIGTGKKITLECSQTMGHDKMYWYQQDPGMELHLIHYSYGVNSTEKGDLSSESTVSRIRTEHFPLTLESARPSHTSQYLCASRGTLYNEQFFGPGTRLTVL.

The rearrangement uses TRBV7-8 and TRBJ2-5; maybe TRBD1 (5 bases). CDR3 length equals 15 residues. Germline V gene data show CDR1 as SGHVS and CDR2 as FQNEAQ. The V end lost 6 bases, the J end lost 2 bases, and 16 bases lay between the germline ends. CDR3 sequence: CASSTPRDPQETQYF. The CDR3 DNA reads TGTGCCAGCAGTACACCCAGGGATCCGCAAGAGACCCAGTACTTC.

This clone was seen once. The chain is built from TRBV19 and TRBJ2-5, with 9 bases that match TRBD2. J was trimmed by 0 bases and V by 6 bases; bases with no gene match: 5. This CDR3 comprises 15 residues. Germline lookup yields CDR1 LNHDA and CDR2 SQIVND (reference sequence). CDR3 DNA sequence: TGTGCCAGTAGCGCGGGAGGGATGTACCAAGAGACCCAGTACTTC. It is translated as CASSAGGMYQETQYF.

This rearrangement joins TRBV19 to TRBJ1-2; 7 bases match TRBD1. This CDR3 has 15 amino acids. From germline, CDR1 is LNHDA and CDR2 SQIVND (reference sequence). Trimming took 3 bases from V and 6 from J; bases not matched to a gene: 10. CDR3 sequence reads: CASSITGDGANGYTF. CDR3 DNA sequence: TGTGCCAGTAGTATCACAGGGGACGGCGCCAATGGCTACACCTTC.

This clone was recorded once. The chain joins TRBV7-9 to TRBJ1-2, with 8 nucleotides matching TRBD1. Germline V gene sequence: CDR1 SEHNR, CDR2 FQNEAQ (reference sequence). J gave up 4 bases and V 4 bases, and 8 bases lay outside the gene matches. The CDR3 totals 15 residues. DNA of the CDR3: TGTGCCAGCAGCTCAGGGGGCCTCCCCGGCTATGGCTACACCTTC. Its translation: CASSSGGLPGYGYTF. The complete variable domain, with remaining parts taken from reference TRBV7-9 and TRBJ1-2, reads DTGVSQNPRHKITKRGQNVTFRCDPISEHNRLYWYRQTLGQGPEFLTYFQNEAQLEKSRLLSDRFSAERPKGSFSTLEIQRTEQGDSAMYLCASSSGGLPGYGYTFGSGTRLTVV.

This chain links TRBV7-3 with TRBJ1-6; D perhaps matches TRBD1 (5 bases). The CDR3 length is 15 residues. Germline V CDR1 and CDR2: SGHTA, FQGTGA. The V end lost 5 bases, the J end lost 9 bases, and 17 bases lay between the germline ends. The CDR3 protein is CASSLQGRSSSPLHF. DNA for the CDR3: TGTGCCAGCAGCCTCCAGGGCAGATCTAGTTCACCCCTCCACTTT. The whole variable domain, filled in from reference TRBV7-3 and TRBJ1-6, reads GAGVSQTPSNKVTEKGKYVELRCDPISGHTALYWYRQSLGQGPEFLIYFQGTGAADDSGLPNDRFFAVRPEGSVSTLKIQRTERGDSAVYLCASSLQGRSSSPLHFGNGTRLTVT.

This chain links TRBV4-1 with TRBJ1-1; D perhaps matches TRBD1 (5 bases). The ends were cut back, 4 bases at V and 1 base at J, with 16 bases in the middle. The CDR3 is 16 residues long. Germline-derived CDR1 and CDR2 are MGHRA and YSYEKL. CDR3 residues: CASSPLPTAQNTEAFF. The CDR3 region has the DNA TGCGCCAGCAGCCCCCTTCCGACAGCCCAGAACACTGAAGCTTTCTTT.

CDR3 nucleotide sequence: TGCGCCAGCAGCTACGGGACAGGGTGGGATGAGCAGTTCTTC. It is translated as CASSYGTGWDEQFF. The chain carries TRBV5-1 and TRBJ2-1; the match to TRBD1 covers 9 bases. With V trimmed by 3 bases and J by 8 bases, 6 bases remained unmatched. Germline CDR1 is SGHRS and CDR2 is YFSETQ. The CDR3 spans 14 residues.

This clone was seen only a few times. J is TRBJ2-3 and V is TRBV18; 8 bases line up with TRBD1. There are 16 residues in the CDR3. The V gene end was trimmed by 0 bases and the J gene end by 7 bases; junction bases not matched to a gene: 9. CDR1 and CDR2 from the germline V gene are KGHSH and LQKENI. The CDR3 bases are TGTGCCAGCTCACCACCGGGGCACAGGGGGTTATATACGCAGTATTTT. Its translation: CASSPPGHRGLYTQYF.

The chain is built from TRBV25-1 and TRBJ2-7; TRBD2 is a possible D gene (6 bases). CDR3 length: 16 residues. Trimming left V 5 bases short and J 5 bases short, with 22 bases between. Germline lookup yields CDR1 MGHDK and CDR2 SYGVNS. The CDR3 nucleotides read TGTGCCAGCAGTCCCTGGGGAGGAACAGGCCTCCACGAGCAGTACTTC. Translated: CASSPWGGTGLHEQYF.

The J gene is TRBJ1-5, the V gene TRBV5-6; D remains unclear. CDR1 and CDR2 (germline): SGHDT, YYEEEE. V lost 0 bases to trimming and J lost 0 bases, with 13 bases between them. The CDR3 extends over 17 amino acids. CDR3 in amino acids: CASSLAVAASSNQPQHF. For the CDR3, the DNA is TGTGCCAGCAGCTTGGCCGTGGCGGCATCTAGCAATCAGCCCCAGCATTTT.

There are a few counts of this clone. The chain carries TRBV4-2 and TRBJ2-1; TRBD2 matches at 8 bases. Germline assignment: CDR1 LGHNA and CDR2 YNFKEQ. This CDR3 region has 15 residues. The V gene end was trimmed by 6 bases and the J gene end by 5 bases; junction bases not matched to a gene: 9. The CDR3 here is CASSGNLAGDNEQFF. The CDR3 nucleotides are TGTGCCAGCAGTGGGAATCTAGCGGGCGACAATGAGCAGTTCTTC.

The rearrangement links TRBV30 to TRBJ1-1; D gene unclear. CDR1 is GTSNPN, CDR2 SVGIG, per germline (reference sequence). V lost 2 bases and J 0 bases, leaving 7 bases between the germline ends. CDR3 length: 13 residues. The CDR3 DNA reads as TGTGCCTGGAGTTTCCAGATGAACACTGAAGCTTTCTTT. This sequence encodes CAWSFQMNTEAFF.

This clone was recorded only once. The chain recombines TRBV19 with TRBJ1-1; no definite D call. V gave up 3 bases and J gave up 0 bases, with 8 bases separating them. This CDR3 region has 14 residues. Germline V gene lookup returns CDR1 LNHDA and CDR2 SQIVND (reference sequence). CDR3 region: CASSIDTMNTEAFF. CDR3 in DNA: TGTGCCAGTAGTATCGACACAATGAACACTGAAGCTTTCTTT.

The chain joins TRBV30 to TRBJ1-6, with D hard to call. The CDR3 is 13 residues long. Trimming pared 7 bases from V and 0 bases from J, leaving 7 bases between. The germline gives CDR1 GTSNPN, CDR2 SVGIG (reference sequence). CDR3 protein: CASRGSYNSPLHF. In DNA form, the CDR3 reads TGTGCCTCGCGGGGCTCCTATAATTCACCCCTCCACTTT.

The chain links TRBV4-2 to TRBJ2-1; 7 positions match TRBD2. J lost 10 bases, V lost 4 bases, and 16 bases had no gene match. Germline CDR1 is LGHNA and CDR2 is YNFKEQ. The CDR3 has 16 amino acids. For the CDR3, the DNA is TGTGCCAGCAGCCGCACAGCCAGGGAGGGTCTGGAGGAGCAGTTCTTC. Its protein is CASSRTAREGLEEQFF.

The rearrangement joins TRBV28 to TRBJ2-1, with D uncertain. CDR1 MDHEN and CDR2 SYDVKM come from the germline V gene. The CDR3 length is 12 residues. Trimming shortened V by 3 bases and J by 4 bases, and 4 bases separated the two germline ends. This chain's CDR3 is CASSLSYNEQFF. In DNA form, the CDR3 reads TGTGCCAGCAGTTTGAGTTACAATGAGCAGTTCTTC.

The chain uses TRBV19 and TRBJ1-5; perhaps TRBD1 as D (5 bases). Trimming took off 9 bases at V and 3 bases at J, with 24 bases between the two ends. The germline gives CDR1 LNHDA, CDR2 SQIVND (reference sequence). This CDR3 is built from 17 residues. CDR3 nucleotides: TGTGCCAGCCACGGGGAGGGAGGGGTGTTGGACAATCAGCCCCAGCATTTT. This codes for CASHGEGGVLDNQPQHF.

This clone has just one count. The V call is TRBV5-1, the J call TRBJ2-7, with 10 nucleotides matching TRBD1. CDR1 and CDR2 (germline): SGHRS, YFSETQ. The CDR3 is 15 residues long. V shed 0 bases, J shed 4 bases, and the junction held 4 bases outside the gene matches. The CDR3 bases are TGCGCCAGCAGCTTGGAAGGACAGGGGGGGTACGAGCAGTACTTC. Encoded protein: CASSLEGQGGYEQYF.